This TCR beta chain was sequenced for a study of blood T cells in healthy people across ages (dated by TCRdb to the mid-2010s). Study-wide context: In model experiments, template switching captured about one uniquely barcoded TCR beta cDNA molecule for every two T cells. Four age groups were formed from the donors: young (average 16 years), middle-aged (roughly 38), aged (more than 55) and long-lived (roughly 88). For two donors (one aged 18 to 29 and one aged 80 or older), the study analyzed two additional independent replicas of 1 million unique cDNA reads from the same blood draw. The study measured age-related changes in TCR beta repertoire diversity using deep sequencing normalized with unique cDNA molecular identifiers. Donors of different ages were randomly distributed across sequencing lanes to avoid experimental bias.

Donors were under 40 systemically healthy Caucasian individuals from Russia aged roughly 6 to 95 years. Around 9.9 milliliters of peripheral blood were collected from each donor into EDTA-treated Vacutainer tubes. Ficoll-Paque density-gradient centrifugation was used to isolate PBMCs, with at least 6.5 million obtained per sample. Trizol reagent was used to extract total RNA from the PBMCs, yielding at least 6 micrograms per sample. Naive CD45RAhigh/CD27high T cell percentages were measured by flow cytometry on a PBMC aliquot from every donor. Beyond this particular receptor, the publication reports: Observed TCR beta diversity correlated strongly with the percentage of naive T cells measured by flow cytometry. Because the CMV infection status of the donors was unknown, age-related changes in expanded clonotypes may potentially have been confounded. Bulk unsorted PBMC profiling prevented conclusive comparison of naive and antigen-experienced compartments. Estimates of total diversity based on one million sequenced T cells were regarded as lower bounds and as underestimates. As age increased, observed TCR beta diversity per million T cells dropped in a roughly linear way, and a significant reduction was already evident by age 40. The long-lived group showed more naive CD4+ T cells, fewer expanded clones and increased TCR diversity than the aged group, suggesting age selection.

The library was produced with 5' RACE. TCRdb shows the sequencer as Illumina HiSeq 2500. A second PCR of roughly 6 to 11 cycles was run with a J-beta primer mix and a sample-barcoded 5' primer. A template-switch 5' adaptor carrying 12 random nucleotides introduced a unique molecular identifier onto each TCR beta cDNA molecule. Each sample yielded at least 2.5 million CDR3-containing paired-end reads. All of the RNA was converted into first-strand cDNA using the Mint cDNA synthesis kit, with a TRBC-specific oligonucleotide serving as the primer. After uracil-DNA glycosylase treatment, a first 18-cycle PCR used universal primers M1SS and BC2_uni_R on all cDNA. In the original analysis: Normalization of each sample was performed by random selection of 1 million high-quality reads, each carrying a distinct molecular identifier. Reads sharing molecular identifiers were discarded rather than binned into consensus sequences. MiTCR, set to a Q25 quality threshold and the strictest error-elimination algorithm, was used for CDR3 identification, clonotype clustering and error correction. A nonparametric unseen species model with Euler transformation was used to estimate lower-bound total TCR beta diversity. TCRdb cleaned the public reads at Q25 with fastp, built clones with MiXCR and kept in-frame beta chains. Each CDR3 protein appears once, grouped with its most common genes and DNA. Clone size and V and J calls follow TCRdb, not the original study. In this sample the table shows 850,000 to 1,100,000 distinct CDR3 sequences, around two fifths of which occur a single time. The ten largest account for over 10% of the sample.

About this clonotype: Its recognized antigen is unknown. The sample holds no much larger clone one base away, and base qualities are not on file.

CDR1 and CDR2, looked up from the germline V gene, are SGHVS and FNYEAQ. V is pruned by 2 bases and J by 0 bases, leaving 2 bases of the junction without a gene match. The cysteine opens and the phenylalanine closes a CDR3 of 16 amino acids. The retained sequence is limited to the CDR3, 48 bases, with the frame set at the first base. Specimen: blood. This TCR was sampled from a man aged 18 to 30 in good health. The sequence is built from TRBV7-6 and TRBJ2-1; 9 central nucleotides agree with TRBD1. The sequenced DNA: TGTGCCAGCAGCTTAATGACAGGGGGCTCCTACAATGAGCAGTTCTTC. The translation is CASSLMTGGSYNEQFF.